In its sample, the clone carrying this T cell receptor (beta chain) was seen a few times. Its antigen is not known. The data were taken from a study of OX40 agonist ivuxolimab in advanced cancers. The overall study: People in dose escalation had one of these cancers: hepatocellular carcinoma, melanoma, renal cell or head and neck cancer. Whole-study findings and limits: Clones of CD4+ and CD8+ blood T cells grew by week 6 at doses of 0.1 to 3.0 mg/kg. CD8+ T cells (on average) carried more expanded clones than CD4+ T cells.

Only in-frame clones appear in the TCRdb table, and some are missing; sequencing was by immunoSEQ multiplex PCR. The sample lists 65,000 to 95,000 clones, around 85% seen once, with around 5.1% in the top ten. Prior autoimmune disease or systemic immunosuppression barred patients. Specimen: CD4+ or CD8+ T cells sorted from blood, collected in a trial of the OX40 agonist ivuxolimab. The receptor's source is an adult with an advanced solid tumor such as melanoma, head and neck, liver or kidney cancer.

In DNA, the CDR3 is TGTGCCAGCAGCTTGCTCCTAGCGGGGACCACAGATACGCAGTATTTT. Amino acid sequence: CASSLLLAGTTDTQYF. V is TRBV5-6 and J is TRBJ2-3; 9 positions agree with TRBD2. This CDR3 comprises 16 residues. Per germline, CDR1 SGHDT and CDR2 YYEEEE. The J segment lost 2 bases and the V segment lost 1 base, leaving 5 bases of the junction unmatched.